This T cell receptor beta chain derives from a study of shared clonotypes between healthy human individuals. Comments on this clone: Its target is unknown.

Study-level results: Read depth was anticipated to influence clonotype sharing among donors.

Per germline, CDR1 MNHEY and CDR2 SMNVEV (reference sequence). The CDR3 is made up of 16 amino acids. With V trimmed by 6 bases and J by 2 bases, 12 bases remained unmatched. The protocol was immunoSEQ multiplex PCR, while the TCRdb copy is restricted to in-frame clones and leaves out a portion. This sample has approximately 2.5 million clones, with over 85% found just once. V and J are TRBV27 and TRBJ2-7, with 8 bases aligning to TRBD1. This clonotype originated in a man aged 18 to 35 in good health. The sample taken for sequencing was naive CD4+ T cells sorted from blood. This sample's subset: CD45RA+ positively selected. Here the CDR3 DNA reads TGTGCCAGCAGGCTCGATGACAGGGGCCTCGCCTACGAGCAGTACTTC. Encoded protein: CASRLDDRGLAYEQYF.